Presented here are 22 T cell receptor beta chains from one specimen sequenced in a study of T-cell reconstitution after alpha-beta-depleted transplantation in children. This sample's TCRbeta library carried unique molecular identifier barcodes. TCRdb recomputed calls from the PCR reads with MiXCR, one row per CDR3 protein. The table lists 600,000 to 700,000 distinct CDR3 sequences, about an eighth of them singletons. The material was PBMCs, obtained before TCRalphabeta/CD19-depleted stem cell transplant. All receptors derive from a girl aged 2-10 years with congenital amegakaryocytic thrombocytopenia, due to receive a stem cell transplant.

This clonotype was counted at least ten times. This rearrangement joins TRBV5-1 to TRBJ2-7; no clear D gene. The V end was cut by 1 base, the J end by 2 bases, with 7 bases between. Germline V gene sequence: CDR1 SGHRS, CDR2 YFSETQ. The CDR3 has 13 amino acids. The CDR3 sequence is CASSLLSAYEQYF. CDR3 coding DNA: TGCGCCAGCAGCTTGTTATCCGCCTACGAGCAGTACTTC.

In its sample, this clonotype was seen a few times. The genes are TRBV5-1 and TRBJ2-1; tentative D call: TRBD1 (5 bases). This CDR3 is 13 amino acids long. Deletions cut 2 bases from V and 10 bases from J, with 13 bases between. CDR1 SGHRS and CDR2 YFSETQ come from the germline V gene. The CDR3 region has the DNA TGCGCCAGCAGCTTTACCACAGGAGACGAGCAGTTCTTC. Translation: CASSFTTGDEQFF.

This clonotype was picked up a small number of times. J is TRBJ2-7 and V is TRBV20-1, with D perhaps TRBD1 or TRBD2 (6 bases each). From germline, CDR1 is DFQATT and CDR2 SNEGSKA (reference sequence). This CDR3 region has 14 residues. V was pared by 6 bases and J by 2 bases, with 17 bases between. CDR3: CSARKGGPTYEQYF. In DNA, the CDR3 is TGCAGTGCCCGGAAGGGGGGCCCCACCTACGAGCAGTACTTC.

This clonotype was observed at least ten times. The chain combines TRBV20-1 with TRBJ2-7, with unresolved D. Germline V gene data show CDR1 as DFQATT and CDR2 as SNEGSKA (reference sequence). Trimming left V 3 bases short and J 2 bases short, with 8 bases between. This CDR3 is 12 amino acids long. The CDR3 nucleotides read TGCAGTGCTAGCCCTCTCCCCTACGAGCAGTACTTC. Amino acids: CSASPLPYEQYF.

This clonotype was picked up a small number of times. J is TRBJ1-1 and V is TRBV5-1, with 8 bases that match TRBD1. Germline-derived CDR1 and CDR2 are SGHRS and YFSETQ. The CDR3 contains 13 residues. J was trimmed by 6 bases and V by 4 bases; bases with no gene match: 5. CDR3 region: CASSQDRAAEAFF. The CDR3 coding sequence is TGCGCCAGCAGCCAGGACAGGGCTGCTGAAGCTTTCTTT.

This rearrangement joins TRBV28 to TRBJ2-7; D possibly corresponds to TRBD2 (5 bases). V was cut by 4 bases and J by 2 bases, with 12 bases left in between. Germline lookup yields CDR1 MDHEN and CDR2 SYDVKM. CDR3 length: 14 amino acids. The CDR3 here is CASSSPGITYEQYF. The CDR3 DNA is TGTGCCAGCAGTTCGCCGGGGATTACCTACGAGCAGTACTTC.

The CDR3 coding sequence is TGTGCCAGCAGTCGGCCCCCTTGGGATGGGCACTCCTACAATGAGCAGTTCTTC. Its protein product is CASSRPPWDGHSYNEQFF. The V call is TRBV6-2 or TRBV6-3, the J call TRBJ2-1; the D is unclear. The V end was cut by 5 bases, the J end by 0 bases, with 20 bases between. The CDR3 consists of 18 residues. Germline CDR1 reads MNHEY; CDR2 reads SVGEGT.

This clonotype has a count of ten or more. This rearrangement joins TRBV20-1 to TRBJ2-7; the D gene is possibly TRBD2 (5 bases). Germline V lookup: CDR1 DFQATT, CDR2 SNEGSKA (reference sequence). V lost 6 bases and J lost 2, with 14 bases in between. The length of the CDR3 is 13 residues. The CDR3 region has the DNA TGCAGTGCAGGGTCCGGAGGTACCTACGAGCAGTACTTC. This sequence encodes CSAGSGGTYEQYF.

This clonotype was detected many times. CDR3 amino acids: CATSRVDQGTEAFF. As DNA, the CDR3 is TGTGCCACCAGCAGAGTTGACCAAGGGACTGAAGCTTTCTTT. The chain employs TRBV15 and TRBJ1-1; unclear D gene. The germline V gene has CDR1 LNHNV and CDR2 YYDKDF (reference sequence). The CDR3 sequence is 14 residues long. V was shortened by 1 base and J by 5 bases, with 11 bases between the two germline ends. Looking up the rest from reference TRBV15 and TRBJ1-1 gives the full variable domain: DAMVIQNPRYQVTQFGKPVTLSCSQTLNHNVMYWYQQKSSQAPKLLFHYYDKDFNNEADTPDNFQSRRPNTSFCFLDIRSPGLGDTAMYLCATSRVDQGTEAFFGQGTRLTVV.

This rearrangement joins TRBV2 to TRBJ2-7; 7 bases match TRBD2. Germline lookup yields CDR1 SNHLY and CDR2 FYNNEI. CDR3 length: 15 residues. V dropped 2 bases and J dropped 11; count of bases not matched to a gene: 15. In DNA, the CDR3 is TGTGCCAGCAGTGAATATGTTGAGGGGTGGCGGGGGAAGTACTTC. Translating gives CASSEYVEGWRGKYF. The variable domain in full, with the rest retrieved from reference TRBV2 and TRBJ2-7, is EPEVTQTPSHQVTQMGQEVILRCVPISNHLYFYWYRQILGQKVEFLVSFYNNEISEKSEIFDDQFSVERPDGSNFTLKIRSTKLEDSAMYFCASSEYVEGWRGKYFGPGTRLTVT.

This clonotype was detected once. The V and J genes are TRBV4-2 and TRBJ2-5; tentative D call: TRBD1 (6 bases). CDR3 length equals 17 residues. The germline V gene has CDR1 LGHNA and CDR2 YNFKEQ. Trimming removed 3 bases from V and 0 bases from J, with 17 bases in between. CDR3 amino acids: CASSQNPGRDNQETQYF. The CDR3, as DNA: TGTGCCAGCAGCCAGAACCCAGGCCGGGACAACCAAGAGACCCAGTACTTC.

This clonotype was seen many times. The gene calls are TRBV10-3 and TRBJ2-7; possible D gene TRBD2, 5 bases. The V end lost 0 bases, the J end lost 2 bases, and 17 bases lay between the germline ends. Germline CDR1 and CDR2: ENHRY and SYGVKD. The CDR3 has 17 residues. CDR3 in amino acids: CAISESPGERTAYEQYF. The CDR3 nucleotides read TGTGCCATCAGTGAGTCCCCTGGGGAGCGGACGGCCTACGAGCAGTACTTC.

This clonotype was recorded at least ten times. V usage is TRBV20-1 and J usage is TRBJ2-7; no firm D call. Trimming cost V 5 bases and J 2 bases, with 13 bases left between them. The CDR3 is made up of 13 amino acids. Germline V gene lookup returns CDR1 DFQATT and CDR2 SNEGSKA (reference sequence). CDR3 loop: CSALHTGAYEQYF. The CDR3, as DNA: TGCAGTGCTCTACACACTGGTGCCTACGAGCAGTACTTC.

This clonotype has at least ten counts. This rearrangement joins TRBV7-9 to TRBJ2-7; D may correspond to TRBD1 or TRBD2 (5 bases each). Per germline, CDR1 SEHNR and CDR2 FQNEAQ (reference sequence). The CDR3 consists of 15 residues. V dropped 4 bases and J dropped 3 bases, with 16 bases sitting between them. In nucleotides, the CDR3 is TGTGCCAGCAGCTCCACCCGGGACCCTAACTACGAGCAGTACTTC. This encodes CASSSTRDPNYEQYF.

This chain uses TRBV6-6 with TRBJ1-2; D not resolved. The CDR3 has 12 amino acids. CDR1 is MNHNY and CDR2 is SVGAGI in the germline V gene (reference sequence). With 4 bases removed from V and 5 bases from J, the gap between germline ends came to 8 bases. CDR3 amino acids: CASSWGEYGYTF. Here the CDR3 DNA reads TGTGCCAGCAGTTGGGGAGAGTATGGCTACACCTTC.

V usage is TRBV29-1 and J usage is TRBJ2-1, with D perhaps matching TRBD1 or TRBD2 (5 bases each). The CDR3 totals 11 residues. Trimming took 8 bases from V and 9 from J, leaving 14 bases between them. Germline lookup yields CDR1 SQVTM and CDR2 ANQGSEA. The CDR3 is CSFPRGREQFF. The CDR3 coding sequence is TGCAGCTTTCCTCGGGGCCGTGAGCAGTTCTTC.

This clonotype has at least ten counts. The CDR3 region has the DNA TGCAGTGCTAGAGATGCGACAGATTTGCAGCCCCAGCATTTT. Encoded protein: CSARDATDLQPQHF. The rearrangement uses TRBV20-1 and TRBJ1-5, with D possibly TRBD1 on 5 matching bases. The CDR3 is made up of 14 amino acids. V shed 0 bases and J shed 7 bases, with 13 bases lying between them. CDR1 and CDR2 (germline): DFQATT, SNEGSKA (reference sequence).

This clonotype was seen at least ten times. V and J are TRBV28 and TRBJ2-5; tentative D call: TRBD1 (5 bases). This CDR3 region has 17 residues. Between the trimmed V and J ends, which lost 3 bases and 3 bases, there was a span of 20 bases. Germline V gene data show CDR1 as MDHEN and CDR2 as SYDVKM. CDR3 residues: CASSLRPGIQAEETQYF. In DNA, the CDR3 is TGTGCCAGCAGTTTGCGGCCAGGGATACAGGCTGAAGAGACCCAGTACTTC.

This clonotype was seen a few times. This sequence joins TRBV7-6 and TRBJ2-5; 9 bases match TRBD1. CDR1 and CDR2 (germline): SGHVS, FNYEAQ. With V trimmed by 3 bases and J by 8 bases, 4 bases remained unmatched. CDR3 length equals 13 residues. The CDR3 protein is CASSFTGGPTQYF. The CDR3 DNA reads TGTGCCAGCAGCTTTACAGGGGGCCCTACCCAGTACTTC.

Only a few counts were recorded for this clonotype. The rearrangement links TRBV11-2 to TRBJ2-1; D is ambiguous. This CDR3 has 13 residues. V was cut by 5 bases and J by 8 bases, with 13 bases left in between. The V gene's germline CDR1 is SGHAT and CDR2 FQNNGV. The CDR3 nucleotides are TGTGCCAGCAGCCTTAAGAATTCCGATGAGCAGTTCTTC. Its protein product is CASSLKNSDEQFF. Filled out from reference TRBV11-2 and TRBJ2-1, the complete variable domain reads EAGVAQSPRYKIIEKRQSVAFWCNPISGHATLYWYQQILGQGPKLLIQFQNNGVVDDSQLPKDRFSAERLKGVDSTLKIQPAKLEDSAVYLCASSLKNSDEQFFGPGTRLTVL.

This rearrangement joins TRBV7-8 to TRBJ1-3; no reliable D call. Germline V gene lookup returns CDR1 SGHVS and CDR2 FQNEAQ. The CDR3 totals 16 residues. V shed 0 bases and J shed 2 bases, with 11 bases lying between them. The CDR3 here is CASSLARTFAGNTIYF. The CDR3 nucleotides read TGTGCCAGCAGCTTAGCAAGGACTTTCGCTGGAAACACCATATATTTT.

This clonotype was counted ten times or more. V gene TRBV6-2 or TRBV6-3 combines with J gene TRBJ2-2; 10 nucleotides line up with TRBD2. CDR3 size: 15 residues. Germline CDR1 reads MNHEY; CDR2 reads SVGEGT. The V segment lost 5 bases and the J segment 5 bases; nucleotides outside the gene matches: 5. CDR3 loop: CASSPLAGETGELFF. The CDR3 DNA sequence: TGTGCCAGCAGTCCCCTAGCGGGAGAGACCGGGGAGCTGTTTTTT.